The T cell receptor (beta chain) described here comes from a study of technical replicates of blood from a handful of donors. Here immunoSEQ multiplex PCR was the method, and the copy in TCRdb shows in-frame clones only, minus some. The sample lists 70,000 or so clones, approximately 88% occurring once. Germline V gives CDR1 SGDLS, CDR2 YYNGEE. J gave up 6 bases and V 1 base, and 5 bases lay outside the gene matches. This CDR3 has 17 residues. The receptor comes from a human donor in good health. Some clones in this sample may be carry-over from other donors' samples. This sequence joins TRBV9 and TRBJ2-2; 14 positions match TRBD2. Sequenced input: PBMCs. The CDR3 nucleotides read TGTGCCAGCAGCGTAAGACTAGCGGGAGGGCCAGCCGGGGAGCTGTTTTTT. Translation: CASSVRLAGGPAGELFF.